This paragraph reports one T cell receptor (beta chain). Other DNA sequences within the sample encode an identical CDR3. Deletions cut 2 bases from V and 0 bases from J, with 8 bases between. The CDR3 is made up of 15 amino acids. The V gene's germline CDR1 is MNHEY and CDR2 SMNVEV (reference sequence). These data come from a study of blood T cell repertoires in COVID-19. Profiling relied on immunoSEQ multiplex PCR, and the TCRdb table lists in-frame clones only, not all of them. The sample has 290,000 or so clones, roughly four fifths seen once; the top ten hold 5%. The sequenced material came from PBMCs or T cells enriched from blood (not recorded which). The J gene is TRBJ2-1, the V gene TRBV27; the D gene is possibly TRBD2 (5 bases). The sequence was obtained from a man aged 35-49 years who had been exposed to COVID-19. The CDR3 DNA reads TGTGCCAGCAGTTTAAGCGGTAGCTCCTACAATGAGCAGTTCTTC. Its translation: CASSLSGSSYNEQFF.